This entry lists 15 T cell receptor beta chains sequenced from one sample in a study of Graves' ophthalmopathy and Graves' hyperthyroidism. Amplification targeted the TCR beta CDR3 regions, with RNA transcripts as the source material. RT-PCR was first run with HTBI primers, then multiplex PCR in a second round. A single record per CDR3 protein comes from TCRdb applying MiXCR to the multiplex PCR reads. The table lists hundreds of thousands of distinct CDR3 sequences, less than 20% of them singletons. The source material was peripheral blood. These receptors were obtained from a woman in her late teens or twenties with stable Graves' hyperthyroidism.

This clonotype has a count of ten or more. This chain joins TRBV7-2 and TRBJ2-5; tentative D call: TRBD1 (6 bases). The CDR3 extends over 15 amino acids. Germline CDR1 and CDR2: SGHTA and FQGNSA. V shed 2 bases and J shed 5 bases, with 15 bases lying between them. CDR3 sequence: CASSLWSPQGETQYF. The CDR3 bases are TGTGCCAGCAGCTTATGGAGCCCCCAGGGGGAGACCCAGTACTTC.

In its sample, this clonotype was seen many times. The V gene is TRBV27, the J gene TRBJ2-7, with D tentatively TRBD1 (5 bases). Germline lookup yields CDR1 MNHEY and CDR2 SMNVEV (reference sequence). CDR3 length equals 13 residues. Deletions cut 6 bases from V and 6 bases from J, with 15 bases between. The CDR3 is CASRRAGSPEQYF. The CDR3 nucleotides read TGTGCCAGCAGGCGAGCAGGGTCCCCCGAGCAGTACTTC.

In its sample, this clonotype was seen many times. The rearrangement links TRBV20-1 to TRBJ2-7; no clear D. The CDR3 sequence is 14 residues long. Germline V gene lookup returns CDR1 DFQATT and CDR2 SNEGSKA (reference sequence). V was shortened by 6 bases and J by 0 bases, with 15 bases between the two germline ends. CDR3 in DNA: TGCAGTGCCCGTCGACGGTCCAGCTCCTACGAGCAGTACTTC. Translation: CSARRRSSSYEQYF.

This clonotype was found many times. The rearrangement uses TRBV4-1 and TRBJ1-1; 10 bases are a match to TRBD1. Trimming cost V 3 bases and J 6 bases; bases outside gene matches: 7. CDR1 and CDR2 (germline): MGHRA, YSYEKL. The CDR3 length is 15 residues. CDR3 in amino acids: CASSHYPGQGSEAFF. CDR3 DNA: TGCGCCAGCAGCCATTATCCGGGACAGGGGTCTGAAGCTTTCTTT.

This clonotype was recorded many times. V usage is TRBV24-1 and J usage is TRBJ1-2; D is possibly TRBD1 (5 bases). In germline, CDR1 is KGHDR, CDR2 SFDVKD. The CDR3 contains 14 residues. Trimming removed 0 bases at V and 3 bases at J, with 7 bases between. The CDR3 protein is CATSDLRGDYGYTF. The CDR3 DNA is TGTGCCACCAGTGATTTGAGGGGCGACTATGGCTACACCTTC.

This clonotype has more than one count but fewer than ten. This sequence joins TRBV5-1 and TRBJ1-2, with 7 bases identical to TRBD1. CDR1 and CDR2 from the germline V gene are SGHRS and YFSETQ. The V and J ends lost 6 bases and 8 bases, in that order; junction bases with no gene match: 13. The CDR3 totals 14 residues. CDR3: CASTRGGQHGGYTF. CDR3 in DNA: TGCGCCAGCACCCGCGGGGGACAGCACGGGGGCTACACCTTC.

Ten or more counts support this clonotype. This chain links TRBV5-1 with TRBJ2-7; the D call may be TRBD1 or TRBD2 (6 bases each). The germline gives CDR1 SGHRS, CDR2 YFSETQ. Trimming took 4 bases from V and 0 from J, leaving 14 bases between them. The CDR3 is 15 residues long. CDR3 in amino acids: CASSPKGDFSYEQYF. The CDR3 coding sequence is TGCGCCAGCAGCCCCAAGGGGGACTTCTCCTACGAGCAGTACTTC.

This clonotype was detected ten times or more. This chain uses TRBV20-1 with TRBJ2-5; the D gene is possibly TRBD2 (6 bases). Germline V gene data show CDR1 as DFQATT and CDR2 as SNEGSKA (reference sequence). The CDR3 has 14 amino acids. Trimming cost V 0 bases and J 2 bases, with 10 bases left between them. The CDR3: CSARDRRVQETQYF. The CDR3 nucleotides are TGCAGTGCTAGAGATCGGAGGGTGCAAGAGACCCAGTACTTC.

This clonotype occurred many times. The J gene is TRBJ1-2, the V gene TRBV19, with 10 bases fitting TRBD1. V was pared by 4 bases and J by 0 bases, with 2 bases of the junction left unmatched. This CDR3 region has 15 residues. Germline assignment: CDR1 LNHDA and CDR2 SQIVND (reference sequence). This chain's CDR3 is CASSTGTGANYGYTF. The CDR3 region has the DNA TGTGCCAGTAGTACGGGGACAGGGGCTAACTATGGCTACACCTTC.

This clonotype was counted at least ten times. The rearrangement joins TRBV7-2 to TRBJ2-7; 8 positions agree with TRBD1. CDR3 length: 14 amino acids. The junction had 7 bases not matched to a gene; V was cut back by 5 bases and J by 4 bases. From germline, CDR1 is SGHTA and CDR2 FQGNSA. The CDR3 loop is CASSLDRDVYEQYF. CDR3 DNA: TGTGCCAGCAGCCTGGACAGGGATGTGTACGAGCAGTACTTC. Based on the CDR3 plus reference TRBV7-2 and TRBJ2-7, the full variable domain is GAGVSQSPSNKVTEKGKDVELRCDPISGHTALYWYRQSLGQGLEFLIYFQGNSAPDKSGLPSDRFSAERTGGSVSTLTIQRTQQEDSAVYLCASSLDRDVYEQYFGPGTRLTVT.

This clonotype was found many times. CDR3 protein: CASSYRGSWDTGELFF. In DNA, the CDR3 is TGTGCCAGCAGCTACCGAGGGAGTTGGGACACCGGGGAGCTGTTTTTT. This chain links TRBV11-1 with TRBJ2-2; D possibly corresponds to TRBD2 (5 bases). The germline V and J ends were trimmed by 4 bases and 3 bases, with 15 bases remaining between them. Germline-derived CDR1 and CDR2 are SGHAT and FQDESV (reference sequence). This CDR3 region has 16 residues.

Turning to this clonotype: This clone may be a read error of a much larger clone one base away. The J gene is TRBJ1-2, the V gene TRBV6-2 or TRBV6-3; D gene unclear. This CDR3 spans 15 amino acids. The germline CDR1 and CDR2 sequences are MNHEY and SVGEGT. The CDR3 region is CASKSVLLGQDGFTF. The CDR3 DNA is TGTGCCAGCAAATCGGTGCTCCTTGGTCAGGATGGCTTCACCTTC.

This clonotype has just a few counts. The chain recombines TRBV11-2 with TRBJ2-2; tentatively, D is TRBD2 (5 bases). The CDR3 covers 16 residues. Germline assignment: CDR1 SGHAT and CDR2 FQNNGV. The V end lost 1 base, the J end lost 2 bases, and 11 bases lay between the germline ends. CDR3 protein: CASSLVRGPNTGELFF. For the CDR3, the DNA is TGTGCCAGCAGCTTAGTCCGGGGTCCAAACACCGGGGAGCTGTTTTTT.

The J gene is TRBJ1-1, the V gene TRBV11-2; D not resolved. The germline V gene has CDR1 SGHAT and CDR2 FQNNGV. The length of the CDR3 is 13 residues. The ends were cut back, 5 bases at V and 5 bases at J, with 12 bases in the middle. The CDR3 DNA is TGTGCCAGCAGCCTCGCGACAATTACTGAAGCTTTCTTT. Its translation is CASSLATITEAFF.

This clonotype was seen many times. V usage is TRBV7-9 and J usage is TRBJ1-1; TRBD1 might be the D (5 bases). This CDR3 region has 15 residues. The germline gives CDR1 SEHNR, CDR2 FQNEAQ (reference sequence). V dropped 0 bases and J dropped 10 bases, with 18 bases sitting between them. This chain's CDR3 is CASSLAGRASKGAFF. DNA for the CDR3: TGTGCCAGCAGCTTAGCGGGCAGGGCATCGAAGGGAGCTTTCTTT.